A selection of T cell receptor beta chains follows, all from one sample in a study of OX40 agonist ivuxolimab in advanced cancers. The method was immunoSEQ multiplex PCR; TCRdb's version includes in-frame clones alone and lacks a portion of them. This table holds over 45,000 clones, roughly 84% found once. This sample comprised CD4+ or CD8+ T cells sorted from blood, obtained in a trial of the OX40 agonist ivuxolimab. The source of these receptors is an adult with an advanced solid tumor such as melanoma, head and neck, liver or kidney cancer. Both conserved end residues are part of each CDR3. Each record gives: V gene, clone size, D gene, J gene, CDR3 protein, CDR3 DNA. The D gene is left open where the match is weak. Some rows have no size entry. The others give once, few or many, or a class for an expanded clone.

TRBV30	once	.	TRBJ2-7	CAWSTQGYEQYF	TGTGCCTGGAGTACCCAGGGCTACGAGCAGTACTTC
TRBV18	.	.	TRBJ2-1	CASSPRGYNEQFF	TGTGCCAGCTCACCACGGGGGTACAATGAGCAGTTCTTC
TRBV29-1	.	.	TRBJ2-7	CSVEELDAQTEQYF	TGCAGCGTTGAAGAGCTGGACGCACAAACCGAGCAGTACTTC
TRBV19	.	.	TRBJ1-5	CASSPRGQPRGNQPQHF	TGTGCCAGTTCCCCCCGTGGTCAACCCAGGGGCAATCAGCCCCAGCATTTT
TRBV5-4	.	.	TRBJ2-5	CASSDRKTWETQYF	TGTGCCAGCAGCGACCGTAAAACCTGGGAGACCCAGTACTTC
TRBV6-5	once	TRBD2	TRBJ2-3	CASRGTGGRVDTQYF	TGTGCCAGCAGGGGGACGGGGGGGCGTGTAGATACGCAGTATTTT
TRBV10-2	.	.	TRBJ2-1	CASAPGSYNEQFF	TGCGCCAGCGCGCCAGGGAGTTACAATGAGCAGTTCTTC
TRBV13	.	TRBD2	TRBJ2-3	CASSSKRGESTDTQYF	TGTGCCAGCAGCTCCAAGCGGGGGGAGAGCACAGATACGCAGTATTTT
TRBV15	.	.	TRBJ2-3	CATSPAPGADTQYF	TGTGCCACATCACCCGCACCTGGCGCAGATACGCAGTATTTT
TRBV18	.	.	TRBJ2-3	CASSPPSTVTDTQYF	TGTGCCAGCTCACCTCCCTCGACAGTCACAGATACGCAGTATTTT
TRBV6-6	.	.	TRBJ1-1	CASSIRQNTEAFF	TGTGCCAGCAGCATCCGACAGAACACTGAAGCTTTCTTT
TRBV28	.	TRBD2	TRBJ2-7	CASRDSGSVYEQYF	TGTGCCAGCAGAGATAGCGGGAGCGTGTACGAGCAGTACTTC
TRBV6-1	once	TRBD1	TRBJ2-2	CASSPTGVGELFF	TGTGCCAGCAGTCCGACAGGGGTCGGGGAGCTGTTTTTT
TRBV15	.	.	TRBJ2-2	CATSRAEGNTGELFF	TGTGCCACCAGCAGAGCCGAGGGTAACACCGGGGAGCTGTTTTTT
TRBV7-2	.	TRBD1	TRBJ1-2	CASRIPETDREYGYTF	TGTGCCAGCAGAATTCCGGAGACAGACAGGGAATATGGCTACACCTTC
TRBV5-1	.	TRBD2	TRBJ2-3	CASSFAGGPADTQYF	TGCGCCAGCAGCTTTGCGGGGGGGCCTGCAGATACGCAGTATTTT
TRBV7-2	.	TRBD1	TRBJ2-5	CASSTDRGATEYF	TGTGCCAGCAGCACCGACAGGGGTGCGACGGAGTACTTC
TRBV29-1	few	TRBD1	TRBJ1-2	CSAEDRNYGYTF	TGCAGCGCCGAGGACAGGAACTATGGCTACACCTTC
TRBV6-6	.	TRBD1	TRBJ2-7	CASRPDRVSYEQYF	TGTGCCAGCAGGCCGGACAGGGTTTCCTACGAGCAGTACTTC
TRBV9	few	TRBD1	TRBJ1-6	CASSVAPGTGGSSPLHF	TGTGCCAGCAGCGTAGCCCCAGGAACAGGGGGTAGCTCACCCCTCCACTTT
TRBV7-7	.	.	TRBJ2-5	CASSLGGQRQETQYF	TGTGCTAGCAGCTTAGGTGGACAACGCCAAGAGACCCAGTACTTC
TRBV18	.	TRBD2	TRBJ2-1	CASSSQEWASGLYNEQFF	TGTGCCAGCTCCTCCCAAGAATGGGCTAGCGGTTTATACAATGAGCAGTTCTTC
TRBV5-5	.	TRBD1	TRBJ1-5	CASSDQTGYGQPQHF	TGTGCCAGCAGCGACCAGACAGGGTACGGTCAGCCCCAGCATTTT
TRBV7-8	.	.	TRBJ1-1	CASSLAHRGLNTEAFF	TGTGCCAGCAGCTTAGCGCACAGAGGTCTGAACACTGAAGCTTTCTTT
TRBV2	once	TRBD1	TRBJ2-7	CASRGTGSAPAQYF	TGTGCCAGCAGGGGGACAGGGTCGGCCCCAGCGCAGTACTTC
TRBV28	.	TRBD1	TRBJ1-5	CASSWPYTGGGNQPQHF	TGTGCCAGCAGTTGGCCCTACACAGGGGGGGGAAATCAGCCCCAGCATTTT
TRBV16	.	.	TRBJ1-5	CASSQGADQPQHF	TGTGCCAGCAGCCAGGGGGCAGATCAGCCCCAGCATTTT
TRBV6-4	.	.	TRBJ1-1	CASSGTANTEAFF	TGTGCCAGCAGTGGGACGGCGAACACTGAAGCTTTCTTT
TRBV15	few	TRBD1	TRBJ1-5	CATSLRQGAGQPQHF	TGTGCCACCAGCCTAAGACAGGGGGCCGGTCAGCCCCAGCATTTT
TRBV7-8	.	.	TRBJ1-1	CASSLFPRQELNTEAFF	TGTGCCAGCAGCTTATTCCCCCGACAGGAGTTGAACACTGAAGCTTTCTTT
TRBV28	.	TRBD1	TRBJ1-6	CASRQGNNSPLHF	TGTGCCAGCAGACAGGGGAATAATTCACCCCTCCACTTT
TRBV5-1	.	.	TRBJ1-2	CASSFPDLGYTF	TGCGCCAGCAGCTTCCCAGATTTGGGCTACACCTTC
TRBV7-9	.	.	TRBJ1-2	CASSPGRALNYGYTF	TGTGCCAGCAGCCCAGGGCGGGCATTAAACTATGGCTACACCTTC
TRBV5-5	few	TRBD1	TRBJ1-5	CASSEGQGIPYQPQHF	TGTGCCAGCAGCGAAGGACAGGGAATCCCCTATCAGCCCCAGCATTTT
TRBV23-1	.	TRBD1	TRBJ1-3	CASSLGIGTGNGNTIYF	TGCGCCAGCAGTCTGGGGATCGGGACAGGGAACGGAAACACCATATATTTT
TRBV6-1	.	.	TRBJ2-3	CASSPERGTQYF	TGTGCCAGCAGTCCCGAACGGGGTACGCAGTATTTT
TRBV10-1	.	.	TRBJ2-4	CASNGQPLAKNIQYF	TGCGCCAGCAATGGACAGCCCTTAGCCAAAAACATTCAGTACTTC
TRBV7-6	few	.	TRBJ1-6	CASSSFWSPLHF	TGTGCCAGCAGCTCCTTTTGGTCACCCCTCCACTTT
TRBV25-1	.	TRBD1	TRBJ1-2	CASSASDRGLASGGYTF	TGTGCCAGCAGTGCCTCGGACAGGGGATTAGCTAGTGGTGGCTACACCTTC
TRBV6-5	.	.	TRBJ1-5	CASSYSGGNQPQHF	TGTGCCAGCAGTTACTCAGGGGGCAATCAGCCCCAGCATTTT
TRBV30	.	TRBD2	TRBJ2-3	CAWSVTRTSGGTDTQYF	TGTGCCTGGAGTGTTACTCGGACTAGCGGGGGCACAGATACGCAGTATTTT
TRBV2	few	.	TRBJ1-6	CASSEGTLGSPLHF	TGTGCCAGCAGTGAAGGGACACTTGGTTCACCCCTCCACTTT
TRBV5-8	.	.	TRBJ1-3	CASGQISGNTIYF	TGTGCCAGCGGACAGATCTCTGGAAACACCATATATTTT
TRBV19	few	TRBD2	TRBJ2-1	CASSIELANYNEQFF	TGTGCCAGTAGTATAGAACTAGCGAACTACAATGAGCAGTTCTTC
TRBV7-2	.	.	TRBJ1-3	CASSDAVGSGNTIYF	TGTGCCAGCAGCGATGCCGTTGGCTCTGGAAACACCATATATTTT
TRBV6-1	.	TRBD1	TRBJ1-2	CASSDPGQGSSYGYTF	TGTGCCAGCAGTGATCCGGGACAGGGATCTTCGTATGGCTACACCTTC
TRBV5-1	.	TRBD2	TRBJ2-5	CASRLAGVFQETQYF	TGCGCCAGCCGACTAGCGGGGGTCTTTCAAGAGACCCAGTACTTC
TRBV21-1	.	.	TRBJ2-2	CASSSRTGGAGELFF	TGTGCCAGCAGCTCACGGACAGGGGGTGCGGGGGAGCTGTTTTTT
TRBV2	.	TRBD2	TRBJ2-5	CASSEGGLVSETQYF	TGTGCCAGCAGTGAAGGGGGACTAGTGTCGGAGACCCAGTACTTC